The sequence of this T cell receptor (beta chain) was determined in a study of cytomegalovirus exposure and HLA in healthy donors. PCR employed 60 Vbeta and 13 Jbeta primers. Clones were read by immunoSEQ multiplex PCR, and TCRdb kept only the in-frame ones, dropping some. The top ten clones hold 13% of a sample with over 150,000 clones, about four fifths of them seen once. Sequencing used PBMCs. The origin of this receptor is a woman in her fifties or sixties in good health and CMV-seronegative.

CDR3 DNA: TGCGCCAGCAGCTTGGACGGGACAGGGGATGGCTACACCTTC. Its translation: CASSLDGTGDGYTF. The chain recombines TRBV5-1 with TRBJ1-2, with 10 nucleotides matching TRBD1. V lost 0 bases and J lost 6; bases outside the gene matches: 2. There are 14 residues in the CDR3. Germline V gene sequence: CDR1 SGHRS, CDR2 YFSETQ.